The T cell receptor (beta chain) under discussion was sequenced for a study of blood T cell repertoires in COVID-19. V was pared by 0 bases and J by 7 bases, with 8 bases between. The CDR3 totals 13 residues. CDR1 and CDR2 (germline): SGHRS, YFSETQ. TCRdb keeps only in-frame clones here, not all; method: immunoSEQ multiplex PCR. This sample carries about 83,000 clones, roughly 87% of them seen once, and the ten largest clones take about 3%. The clonotype was recovered from a woman between 45 and 65 years old with active or convalescent COVID-19. The specimen was peripheral blood. The chain has TRBV5-1 and TRBJ2-1; a weak D match, TRBD2 (6 bases). CDR3: CASSLAAGNEQFF. The CDR3 bases are TGCGCCAGCAGCTTGGCCGCGGGGAATGAGCAGTTCTTC. Drawing the rest from reference TRBV5-1 and TRBJ2-1, the complete variable domain is KAGVTQTPRYLIKTRGQQVTLSCSPISGHRSVSWYQQTPGQGLQFLFEYFSETQRNKGNFPGRFSGRQFSNSRSEMNVSTLELGDSALYLCASSLAAGNEQFFGPGTRLTVL.